One and the same sample provided the 14 T cell receptor beta chains below, sequenced in a study of T cells in Graves' hyperthyroidism and ophthalmopathy. The CDR3 regions of TCR beta were amplified from RNA transcripts. The HTBI set primed first-round TCR CDR3 RT-PCR. MiXCR, applied by TCRdb to the multiplex PCR reads, yields one record per CDR3 protein. The sample comprises 200,000 to 300,000 distinct CDR3 sequences, around 25% of which are singletons, and about a third rests with the top ten. The sample was blood. All receptors derive from a woman in her 40s with Graves' ophthalmopathy.

Remarks on this clonotype: Since a much larger clone is just one base distant, this may be a read error. The chain uses TRBV20-1 and TRBJ2-7; D perhaps matches TRBD1 (5 bases). Germline values: CDR1 DFQATT, CDR2 SNEGSKA (reference sequence). The CDR3 contains 13 residues. V lost 4 bases to trimming and J lost 0 bases, with 10 bases between them. Here the CDR3 DNA reads TGCAGTGCTACCCAGGACAACTCCTACGAGCAGTACTTC. This translates into CSATQDNSYEQYF.

This clonotype was counted at least ten times. This chain connects TRBV5-1 to TRBJ2-2; 9 positions match TRBD2. The CDR3 has 15 residues. Trimming took 5 bases from V and 6 from J; bases not matched to a gene: 8. CDR1 and CDR2 from the germline V gene are SGHRS and YFSETQ. CDR3 sequence (DNA): TGCGCCAGCAGAGCCGGGACTAGCTTTTCCGGGGAGCTGTTTTTT. Amino acid sequence: CASRAGTSFSGELFF.

This clonotype was counted at least ten times. This chain joins TRBV5-4 and TRBJ2-5; 8 bases match TRBD1. With V trimmed by 4 bases and J by 5 bases, 16 bases remained unmatched. Looked up from germline, CDR1 is SGHNT and CDR2 is YYREEE (reference sequence). This CDR3 spans 17 amino acids. The CDR3 region is CASSRASGTTGVETQYF. CDR3 in DNA: TGTGCCAGCAGCCGGGCGTCAGGCACGACAGGGGTTGAGACCCAGTACTTC.

The genes are TRBV25-1 and TRBJ2-7; D unclear. Germline V CDR1 and CDR2: MGHDK, SYGVNS. V was trimmed by 2 bases and J by 2 bases, leaving 10 bases between them. The CDR3 covers 14 residues. For the CDR3, the DNA is TGTGCCAGCAGTGAAACCTATTTTCCCTACGAGCAGTACTTC. It codes for CASSETYFPYEQYF.

V usage is TRBV7-3 and J usage is TRBJ2-7; D is possibly TRBD1 (5 bases). The CDR3 is made up of 13 amino acids. The ends were cut back, 0 bases at V and 5 bases at J, with 8 bases in the middle. Germline loops: CDR1 SGHTA, CDR2 FQGTGA. CDR3 residues: CASSLTGVHEQYF. CDR3 DNA: TGTGCCAGCAGCTTAACAGGGGTCCACGAGCAGTACTTC.

This clonotype has at least ten counts. V and J are TRBV10-3 and TRBJ2-2, with 11 nucleotides matching TRBD2. The CDR3 length is 16 residues. The germline V gene has CDR1 ENHRY and CDR2 SYGVKD. The trim removed 6 bases at V and 1 base at J, leaving 4 bases unmatched. The CDR3 DNA reads as TGTGCCATCAGGAAACTAGCGGGAGAGAACACCGGGGAGCTGTTTTTT. This codes for CAIRKLAGENTGELFF.

Written as DNA, the CDR3 is TGCAGCGTTGAAGATCCGGCGGGTATAGAGACCCAGTACTTC. Encoded protein: CSVEDPAGIETQYF. The rearrangement links TRBV29-1 to TRBJ2-5; possibly TRBD2 for D (5 bases). The ends were cut back, 0 bases at V and 4 bases at J, with 12 bases in the middle. Germline CDR1 reads SQVTM; CDR2 reads ANQGSEA. The CDR3 extends over 14 amino acids.

This clonotype was counted many times. The chain carries TRBV28 and TRBJ2-7; 10 bases line up with TRBD1. The V gene's germline CDR1 is MDHEN and CDR2 SYDVKM. This CDR3 comprises 14 residues. V dropped 2 bases and J dropped 3; count of bases not matched to a gene: 1. This CDR3 is CASSLGTGVYEQYF. The CDR3 DNA follows: TGTGCCAGCAGTTTAGGGACAGGGGTCTACGAGCAGTACTTC.

This clonotype occurred many times. V is TRBV7-6 and J is TRBJ1-6; D unresolved. Germline V gene sequence: CDR1 SGHVS, CDR2 FNYEAQ. V lost 3 bases to trimming and J lost 10 bases, with 4 bases between them. CDR3 length equals 11 residues. CDR3 bases: TGTGCCAGCAGCTTTGACTCACCCCTCCACTTT. This gives the protein CASSFDSPLHF.

This clonotype was observed at least ten times. CDR3 sequence (DNA): TGTGCCAGCAGCCAAGACAGGGCTAACTATGGCTACACCTTC. Its translation is CASSQDRANYGYTF. V and J are TRBV4-2 and TRBJ1-2; a possible D gene is TRBD1 (5 bases). Trimming pared 0 bases from V and 0 bases from J, leaving 5 bases between. The CDR3 covers 14 residues. Germline V lookup: CDR1 LGHNA, CDR2 YNFKEQ.

This clonotype was seen ten or more times. This sequence joins TRBV20-1 and TRBJ2-7; D possibly corresponds to TRBD2 (6 bases). CDR1 is DFQATT and CDR2 is SNEGSKA in the germline V gene (reference sequence). This CDR3 contains 15 residues. V was cut by 4 bases and J by 3 bases, with 19 bases left in between. CDR3: CSAKRRGSEFYEQYF. In nucleotides, the CDR3 is TGCAGTGCTAAGAGACGGGGGAGCGAGTTCTACGAGCAGTACTTC.

In its sample, this clonotype was seen many times. The chain joins TRBV5-1 to TRBJ2-5; D gene ambiguous. The V end lost 5 bases, the J end lost 1 base, and 6 bases lay between the germline ends. Germline loops: CDR1 SGHRS, CDR2 YFSETQ. The length of the CDR3 is 12 residues. The CDR3 protein is CASSGFQETQYF. In DNA, the CDR3 is TGCGCCAGCAGTGGGTTCCAAGAGACCCAGTACTTC.

The rearrangement uses TRBV28 and TRBJ2-7; 11 bases line up with TRBD1. J gave up 6 bases and V 2 bases, and 0 bases lay outside the gene matches. The germline V gene encodes CDR1 MDHEN and CDR2 SYDVKM. There are 13 residues in the CDR3. In nucleotides, the CDR3 is TGTGCCAGCAGTTTAGGGACAGGGGGCGAGCAGTACTTC. Its protein is CASSLGTGGEQYF.

This clonotype has ten or more counts. The CDR3 region has the DNA TGCAGTGCTAGTGGTCTAGATCTCTACGAGCAGTACTTC. Protein: CSASGLDLYEQYF. The chain combines TRBV20-1 with TRBJ2-7, with unresolved D. The length of the CDR3 is 13 residues. The germline V and J ends were trimmed by 3 bases and 3 bases, with 12 bases remaining between them. Germline CDR1 is DFQATT and CDR2 is SNEGSKA (reference sequence).